Each of the 26 T cell receptor beta chains below was sequenced from the same sample in a study of shared clonotypes between healthy human individuals (dated by TCRdb to between 2020 and 2021). The library was generated by the immunoSEQ multiplex PCR assay. TCRdb mirrors the immuneACCESS table, restricted to in-frame sequences. Some clones are absent from its copies; in checked studies, under half trace to an unresolved V gene, and the reason for the others is unknown. This sample is represented by over a million clones; approximately 78% of them were singletons. The ten largest account for 0.5% to 0.65% of the sample. The sequenced sample consisted of memory CD4+ T cells from PBMCs. The cell subset or site label corresponds to: CD45RA-negative fraction. Receptors originate from a man younger than 30 in good health. Some clones in this sample may be carry-over from other donors' samples.

A word on this clone: At the DNA level, this CDR3 is encoded by other sequences in the same sample as well. The rearrangement joins TRBV6-5 to TRBJ2-7; TRBD1 matches 7 bases. With 6 bases clipped from V and 1 base from J, the junction kept 3 bases outside the gene matches. The CDR3 covers 13 residues. Germline CDR1 and CDR2: MNHEY and SVGAGI. CDR3 loop: CASSRTGSYEQYF. Written as DNA, the CDR3 is TGTGCCAGCAGCCGGACAGGATCCTACGAGCAGTACTTC.

The rearrangement links TRBV29-1 to TRBJ1-6, with unresolved D. V lost 4 bases to trimming and J lost 3 bases, with 7 bases between them. The germline gives CDR1 SQVTM, CDR2 ANQGSEA. This CDR3 has 13 residues. CDR3 sequence reads: CSVGPDYNSPLHF. The CDR3 DNA sequence: TGCAGCGTTGGGCCGGACTATAATTCACCCCTCCACTTT.

The genes are TRBV5-1 and TRBJ1-4; no clear D gene. The CDR3 has 16 amino acids. V gave up 2 bases and J gave up 7 bases, with 18 bases separating them. Germline CDR1 SGHRS, CDR2 YFSETQ. The CDR3 sequence: CASSFTGSSLSEKLFF. The DNA of the CDR3 is TGCGCCAGCAGCTTTACGGGATCGTCCCTTAGTGAAAAACTGTTTTTT.

This rearrangement joins TRBV27 to TRBJ2-7; a weak D match, TRBD1 (5 bases). V gave up 8 bases and J gave up 0 bases, with 14 bases separating them. Germline lookup yields CDR1 MNHEY and CDR2 SMNVEV (reference sequence). CDR3 length equals 14 residues. This chain's CDR3 is CASRPSGASYEQYF. CDR3 DNA sequence: TGTGCCAGCCGCCCTTCTGGGGCCTCCTACGAGCAGTACTTC.

The V and J genes are TRBV19 and TRBJ2-3; 11 nucleotides agree with TRBD2. The CDR3 has 15 residues. Germline V lookup: CDR1 LNHDA, CDR2 SQIVND (reference sequence). The ends lost 5 bases at V and 2 bases at J; junction bases unmatched: 3. CDR3 nucleotide sequence: TGTGCCAGTAGTGGGACTAGCGGTAACACAGATACGCAGTATTTT. As protein: CASSGTSGNTDTQYF.

The genes are TRBV28 and TRBJ1-5; perhaps TRBD1 as D (5 bases). The CDR3 extends over 16 amino acids. Germline assignment: CDR1 MDHEN and CDR2 SYDVKM. The V gene lost 10 bases and the J gene lost 0 bases, with 19 bases spanning the gap. CDR3 sequence reads: CATQRGRRGSNQPQHF. CDR3 nucleotides: TGTGCCACCCAAAGGGGAAGGAGGGGTAGCAATCAGCCCCAGCATTTT.

V and J are TRBV11-2 and TRBJ2-2, with 8 bases matching TRBD2. Germline V gene lookup returns CDR1 SGHAT and CDR2 FQNNGV. This CDR3 comprises 16 residues. With V trimmed by 6 bases and J by 3 bases, 9 bases remained unmatched. The CDR3 bases are TGTGCCAGCAGACTTTTAGCGGGAACTGACACCGGGGAGCTGTTTTTT. This codes for CASRLLAGTDTGELFF.

This chain connects TRBV5-1 to TRBJ2-7; the D call may be TRBD1 or TRBD2 (6 bases each). The CDR3 is 16 residues long. Per the germline V gene, CDR1 is SGHRS and CDR2 is YFSETQ. Trimming left V 4 bases short and J 5 bases short, with 22 bases between. The CDR3 loop reads CASSRTGARESHEQYF. The CDR3 nucleotides read TGCGCCAGCAGCCGCACGGGGGCGCGAGAGTCACACGAGCAGTACTTC.

The chain has TRBV10-2 and TRBJ2-1; TRBD2 matches 14 bases. Germline V gene data show CDR1 as WSHSY and CDR2 as SAAADI. Germline trimming cut 9 bases from V and 8 bases from J; bases unmatched to any gene: 18. This CDR3 is 18 amino acids long. The CDR3 loop is CARKTGTSGSRSFYEQFF. CDR3 bases: TGCGCCAGAAAGACCGGGACTAGCGGGAGTCGTAGTTTCTATGAGCAGTTCTTC.

The chain employs TRBV18 and TRBJ1-4; weak D call: TRBD1 (5 bases). The V gene's germline CDR1 is KGHSH and CDR2 LQKENI. V lost 6 bases and J lost 6, with 20 bases in between. The CDR3 consists of 16 residues. CDR3 residues: CASSPAQGSGDEKLFF. In DNA form, the CDR3 reads TGTGCCAGCTCGCCTGCCCAGGGTTCGGGGGATGAAAAACTGTTTTTT.

V is TRBV5-4 and J is TRBJ2-5; possible D gene TRBD2, 5 bases. In germline, CDR1 is SGHNT, CDR2 YYREEE (reference sequence). The V and J ends lost 3 bases and 5 bases respectively, with 14 bases between them. The CDR3 runs 14 residues. The DNA for the CDR3 is TGTGCCAGCAGCTCCCGGGAAAGAGGGGAGACCCAGTACTTC. Protein sequence: CASSSRERGETQYF. The full variable domain, in which reference TRBV5-4 and TRBJ2-5 provide the parts outside the CDR3, is ETGVTQSPTHLIKTRGQQVTLRCSSQSGHNTVSWYQQALGQGPQFIFQYYREEENGRGNFPPRFSGLQFPNYSSELNVNALELDDSALYLCASSSRERGETQYFGPGTRLLVL.

The DNA for the CDR3 is TGCGCCAGCAGCTTACAGGGGAATGAGCAGTTCTTC. Amino acid sequence: CASSLQGNEQFF. The V and J genes are TRBV5-1 and TRBJ2-1; 7 bases align to TRBD1. Trimming removed 2 bases from V and 7 bases from J; junction bases left unmatched: 0. The CDR3 has 12 residues. Germline assignment: CDR1 SGHRS and CDR2 YFSETQ.

The chain combines TRBV5-1 with TRBJ2-7, with D tentatively TRBD1 (5 bases). With 3 bases removed from V and 2 bases from J, the gap between germline ends came to 12 bases. CDR1 and CDR2 (germline): SGHRS, YFSETQ. CDR3 length equals 14 residues. The CDR3 reads CASSWGGDTYEQYF. The CDR3 DNA is TGCGCCAGCAGCTGGGGCGGCGACACCTACGAGCAGTACTTC. Full variable domain (rest looked up from reference TRBV5-1 and TRBJ2-7): KAGVTQTPRYLIKTRGQQVTLSCSPISGHRSVSWYQQTPGQGLQFLFEYFSETQRNKGNFPGRFSGRQFSNSRSEMNVSTLELGDSALYLCASSWGGDTYEQYFGPGTRLTVT.

CDR3 sequence: CASQEGLAGVGEQFF. The CDR3 nucleotides read TGTGCCAGCCAAGAGGGACTAGCGGGAGTCGGTGAGCAGTTCTTC. The V call is TRBV6-1, the J call TRBJ2-1; 14 bases align to TRBD2. This CDR3 contains 15 residues. Germline V CDR1 and CDR2: MNHNS, SASEGT. With V trimmed by 8 bases and J by 9 bases, 9 bases remained unmatched.

This rearrangement joins TRBV6-1 to TRBJ2-7; D is possibly TRBD2 (6 bases). The CDR3 has 13 residues. The ends were cut back, 6 bases at V and 5 bases at J, with 14 bases in the middle. Germline lookup yields CDR1 MNHNS and CDR2 SASEGT. Here the CDR3 reads CASRLLLADEQYF. The CDR3 region has the DNA TGTGCCAGCAGGCTTCTACTAGCAGACGAGCAGTACTTC.

The chain has TRBV7-6 and TRBJ1-2; no definite D call. Germline V gene lookup returns CDR1 SGHVS and CDR2 FNYEAQ. The CDR3 runs to 14 residues. Trimming took off 3 bases at V and 4 bases at J, with 12 bases between the two ends. CDR3 DNA: TGTGCCAGCAGCTTGGCAGACCAACGCTATGGCTACACCTTC. This sequence encodes CASSLADQRYGYTF.

The chain joins TRBV9 to TRBJ2-2; 9 nucleotides align to TRBD1. Germline CDR1 SGDLS, CDR2 YYNGEE. With V trimmed by 3 bases and J by 2 bases, 5 bases remained unmatched. The CDR3 consists of 16 residues. The CDR3 loop reads CASSGTGGANTGELFF. CDR3 in DNA: TGTGCCAGCAGCGGCACAGGGGGCGCTAACACCGGGGAGCTGTTTTTT.

The genes are TRBV5-1 and TRBJ2-1; 8 bases agree with TRBD2. The V segment lost 4 bases and the J segment 3 bases; nucleotides outside the gene matches: 9. CDR1 is SGHRS, CDR2 YFSETQ, per germline. The length of the CDR3 is 16 residues. CDR3 sequence (DNA): TGCGCCAGCAGCCTACTAGCGGAGGGGGGCTACAATGAGCAGTTCTTC. This translates into CASSLLAEGGYNEQFF.

The gene calls are TRBV14 and TRBJ2-5; 7 bases align to TRBD2. Germline V gene data show CDR1 as SGHDN and CDR2 as FVKESK. This CDR3 is 14 amino acids long. V was clipped by 8 bases and J by 4 bases; unmatched bases: 10. The CDR3, as DNA: TGTGCCAGCCGCCTATCGGGGAGGGGAGAGACCCAGTACTTC. Amino acid sequence: CASRLSGRGETQYF.

The J gene is TRBJ1-1, the V gene TRBV15; the D is unclear. CDR3 length: 14 residues. V was clipped by 0 bases and J by 5 bases, with 10 bases between them. Germline values: CDR1 LNHNV, CDR2 YYDKDF (reference sequence). The CDR3 region is CATSREYLGTEAFF. The DNA of the CDR3 is TGTGCCACCAGCAGAGAGTATTTAGGGACTGAAGCTTTCTTT.

As to this clone: The sample has other DNA sequences that encode this CDR3 too. This chain uses TRBV30 with TRBJ1-1; D uncertain. The CDR3 covers 12 residues. The germline V gene has CDR1 GTSNPN and CDR2 SVGIG (reference sequence). V gave up 3 bases and J gave up 1 base, with 6 bases separating them. CDR3 amino acids: CAWRVGNTEAFF. In nucleotides, the CDR3 is TGTGCCTGGAGGGTGGGGAACACTGAAGCTTTCTTT.

This clone showed up many times. The sample carries other DNA sequences with the same CDR3. The rearrangement uses TRBV29-1 and TRBJ1-1; D is ambiguous. CDR3 length: 13 amino acids. Germline CDR1 reads SQVTM; CDR2 reads ANQGSEA. V lost 0 bases to trimming and J lost 0 bases, with 5 bases between them. CDR3 coding DNA: TGCAGCGTTGAAGAGGGTATGAACACTGAAGCTTTCTTT. It specifies CSVEEGMNTEAFF.

With respect to this clone: Other nucleotide sequences from this sample produce the same CDR3. This sequence joins TRBV5-1 and TRBJ2-7; D uncertain. Trimming took 2 bases from V and 2 from J, leaving 2 bases between them. This CDR3 region has 11 residues. Germline assignment: CDR1 SGHRS and CDR2 YFSETQ. This CDR3 reads CASSLAYEQYF. CDR3 nucleotides: TGCGCCAGCAGCTTAGCCTACGAGCAGTACTTC.

This clone was detected once. This sequence joins TRBV28 and TRBJ2-3; D may be TRBD1 or TRBD2 (5 bases each). The CDR3 covers 17 residues. The germline gives CDR1 MDHEN, CDR2 SYDVKM. V gave up 4 bases and J gave up 0 bases, with 17 bases separating them. In nucleotides, the CDR3 is TGTGCCAGCAGTTCCCCGCTCCTAGAGGGGAGCACAGATACGCAGTATTTT. Protein product: CASSSPLLEGSTDTQYF.

The J gene is TRBJ1-4, the V gene TRBV28; D is perhaps TRBD1 (6 bases). Germline loops: CDR1 MDHEN, CDR2 SYDVKM. The V and J ends lost 4 bases and 3 bases respectively, with 12 bases between them. The CDR3 runs to 15 residues. The CDR3 nucleotides are TGTGCCAGCAGTTCTGCGGACAGAGCTAATGAAAAACTGTTTTTT. Translation: CASSSADRANEKLFF. The entire variable domain, with the rest obtained from reference TRBV28 and TRBJ1-4, is as follows: DVKVTQSSRYLVKRTGEKVFLECVQDMDHENMFWYRQDPGLGLRLIYFSYDVKMKEKGDIPEGYSVSREKKERFSLILESASTNQTSMYLCASSSADRANEKLFFGSGTQLSVL.

This clone showed up just once. The chain links TRBV7-2 to TRBJ1-5; D is ambiguous. The CDR3 runs 13 residues. V was cut by 3 bases and J by 5 bases, with 8 bases left in between. Germline-derived CDR1 and CDR2 are SGHTA and FQGNSA. The CDR3 DNA is TGTGCCAGCAGCTTCGGCCCCGATCAGCCCCAGCATTTT. It translates to CASSFGPDQPQHF.